This T cell receptor (beta chain) was recovered during a study of T cell responses to AZD1222 COVID-19 vaccine. The repertoire was sequenced with immunoSEQ multiplex PCR; TCRdb's copy has only in-frame clones and lacks some. The sample lists almost 35,000 clones, roughly 89% occurring once. Germline-derived CDR1 and CDR2 are LNHDA and SQIVND (reference sequence). Trimming cost V 4 bases and J 8 bases, with 15 bases left between them. CDR3 length: 14 residues. Findings and limits, study-wide: The donor cohort was predominantly white British with a female majority, and clonal diversity may have been underestimated. The study found Spike-specific TCR breadth and depth rose after two AZD1222 doses. Only five to seven individuals given AZD1222 were seropositive at baseline.

Comment on this clone: What it binds is not known.

The gene calls are TRBV19 and TRBJ2-1; D is perhaps TRBD1 or TRBD2 (5 bases each). This TCR was sampled from an adult in good health. Here the sequenced sample was peripheral blood, taken on day 0 of AZD1222 vaccination. CDR3 loop: CASSTLGTSHEQFF. CDR3 nucleotide sequence: TGTGCCAGTAGTACCCTCGGGACGTCTCATGAGCAGTTCTTC.